This T cell receptor (beta chain) was retrieved from a study of shared clonotypes between healthy human individuals. About the study: CD4 naive cells filled three plates per donor, CD4 memory three, CD8 naive two and CD8 memory one.

This clone was seen only a few times. The study drew its donors from healthy HIV-negative adults without recent acute infections or vaccinations. A CD45RA-negative memory subset and a CD45RA+ naive subset were separated from the CD4+ cells. The repertoire was sequenced with immunoSEQ multiplex PCR; TCRdb's copy has only in-frame clones and lacks some. The table records almost 750,000 clones, roughly 72% of them present only once. CDR1 and CDR2 (germline): MNHEY, SMNVEV (reference sequence). With 0 bases clipped from V and 8 bases from J, the junction kept 1 base outside the gene matches. This CDR3 comprises 13 residues.

The chain couples TRBV27 to TRBJ1-2; 9 bases match TRBD1. The sample taken for sequencing was memory CD4+ T cells sorted from blood. Subset reported: CD45RA-negative fraction. This TCR came from a woman in her twenties or thirties in good health. The CDR3 DNA follows: TGTGCCAGCAGTTTATCCACAGGGGGCGGCTACACCTTC. This translates into CASSLSTGGGYTF.